This T cell receptor beta chain was sequenced during a study of blood T cells in healthy people across ages. Regarding the study as a whole: TCR beta diversity per million T cells fell roughly linearly with age.

A note on this clonotype: Its target is not known.

A second PCR of about 7 to 12 cycles used a sample-barcoded 5' primer and a J-beta primer mix. Each CDR3 protein gets one entry after TCRdb re-called the 5' RACE reads with MiXCR. The data show about 780,000 distinct CDR3 sequences, about 42% seen once. This receptor was taken from an elderly man in good health. Sequenced: blood.

The CDR3 sequence: CSATSTGTGGYTF. The CDR3 bases are TGCAGTGCGACTTCGACAGGGACGGGTGGCTACACCTTC. The chain employs TRBV20-1 and TRBJ1-2, with TRBD1 identical over 7 bases. The CDR3 has 13 residues. From germline, CDR1 is DFQATT and CDR2 SNEGSKA (reference sequence). The ends lost 6 bases at V and 7 bases at J; junction bases unmatched: 11.